The present T cell receptor (beta chain) was sequenced within a study of blood T cells in healthy people across ages. For the study at large: For every two T cells, template switching captured about one barcoded beta molecule.

This clonotype came up many times. The use of a sample-barcoded 5' primer and a J-beta primer mix characterized a second PCR of about 7 to 12 cycles. TCRdb processed the 5' RACE reads anew with MiXCR; each CDR3 protein has one entry. In the table there are fewer than 800,000 distinct CDR3 sequences, approximately 29% of which are singletons. Germline V gene data show CDR1 as SEHNR and CDR2 as FQNEAQ (reference sequence). The CDR3 consists of 17 residues. V shed 4 bases, J shed 0 bases, and the junction held 11 bases outside the gene matches. Specimen: blood. The source of this sequence is a woman of 80 years or more in good health. The rearrangement joins TRBV7-9 to TRBJ1-2; 7 bases fit TRBD1. This CDR3 reads CASSSVSSGTANYGYTF. CDR3 nucleotides: TGTGCCAGCAGCTCCGTGTCATCCGGGACAGCTAACTATGGCTACACCTTC.